This T cell receptor (beta chain) was sequenced during a study of neoadjuvant nivolumab and ipilimumab in lung cancer. As for the study in general: Nivolumab 3 mg/kg was given days 1, 15 and 29, plus ipilimumab 1 mg/kg day 1 in combination.

This clone occurred a few times. The CDR3 sequence is 13 residues long. Trimming took 4 bases from V and 1 from J, leaving 7 bases between them. Per germline, CDR1 SGHTA and CDR2 FQGTGA. Clones were read by immunoSEQ multiplex PCR, and TCRdb kept only the in-frame ones, dropping some. The sample contains 6,200 or so clones, 65% of which appear only once. This rearrangement joins TRBV7-3 to TRBJ1-1, with D possibly TRBD1 on 6 matching bases. The TCR was taken from an adult with non-small cell lung cancer. The sequencing used tumor tissue, collected after neoadjuvant nivolumab, alone or with ipilimumab, at or shortly before surgery. The CDR3 loop reads CASSSTGNTEAFF. The DNA of the CDR3 is TGTGCCAGCAGCTCGACAGGGAACACTGAAGCTTTCTTT. The complete variable domain, with remaining parts taken from reference TRBV7-3 and TRBJ1-1, reads GAGVSQTPSNKVTEKGKYVELRCDPISGHTALYWYRQSLGQGPEFLIYFQGTGAADDSGLPNDRFFAVRPEGSVSTLKIQRTERGDSAVYLCASSSTGNTEAFFGQGTRLTVV.